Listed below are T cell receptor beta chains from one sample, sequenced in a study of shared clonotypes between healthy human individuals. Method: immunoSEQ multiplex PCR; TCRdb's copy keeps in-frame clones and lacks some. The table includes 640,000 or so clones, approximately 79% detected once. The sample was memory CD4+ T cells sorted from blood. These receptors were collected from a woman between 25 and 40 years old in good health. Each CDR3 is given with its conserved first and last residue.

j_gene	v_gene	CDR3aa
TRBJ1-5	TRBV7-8	CASSKVVSNQPQHF
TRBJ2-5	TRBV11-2	CASSPQQETQYF
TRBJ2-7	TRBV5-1	CASSLAPTGKYEQYF
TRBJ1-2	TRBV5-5	CASSLGDSNYGYTF
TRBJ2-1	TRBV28	CASFPDYAQLNEQFF
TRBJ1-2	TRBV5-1	CASSLGADYGYTF
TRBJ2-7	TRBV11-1	CASSLVGDRGLNEQYF
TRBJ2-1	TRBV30	CAWSLGSREQFF
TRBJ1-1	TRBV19	CASSNQGITEAFF
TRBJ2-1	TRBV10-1	CASSHPGLAGGINEQFF
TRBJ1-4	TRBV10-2	CASRGTGANEKLFF